This record covers a single T cell receptor (beta chain). Per the original methods: For nucleated cells, counts were estimated from reference gene primer amplification. Measured with immunoSEQ multiplex PCR; TCRdb has only the in-frame clones, and not every one. That table is the source of V, J and clone size, and D and trimming were worked out from the DNA. The data show 15,000 or so clones, about 91% seen once. The sample comes from a study of blood T cell repertoires in COVID-19. The wider study: Sites in the United States, Italy and Spain provided acute and convalescent COVID-19 samples.

This receptor was obtained from a human donor in a cohort sampled during active COVID-19. The sequenced material came from peripheral blood.

The CDR3 sequence is CASSRLGGDEKLFF. For the CDR3, the DNA is TGTGCCAGCAGCCGACTTGGGGGCGATGAAAAACTGTTTTTT. The V call is TRBV7-9, the J call TRBJ1-4, with D perhaps matching TRBD1 (6 bases). This CDR3 region has 14 residues. V shed 5 bases and J shed 6 bases, with 13 bases lying between them. Per the germline V gene, CDR1 is SEHNR and CDR2 is FQNEAQ (reference sequence).